This T cell receptor (beta chain) was documented in a study of blood T cell repertoires in COVID-19. The wider study: In each case, the material was cDNA or gDNA derived from T cells, B-cell-depleted T cells, or PBMCs.

CDR1 and CDR2 from the germline V gene are SGHRS and YFSETQ. V shed 8 bases and J 5 bases; nucleotides not matched to a gene: 18. The length of the CDR3 is 16 residues. Under the authors' procedure: Researchers report that nucleated cell counts were estimated from reference gene primer amplification. The data were produced by immunoSEQ multiplex PCR, yet TCRdb's version contains in-frame clones alone and is incomplete. Clonal size and the V and J genes are those of that table, whereas D and trimming came from the DNA. The sample lists about 140,000 clones, 88% occurring once. Sequencing was carried out using peripheral blood. The V and J genes are TRBV5-1 and TRBJ1-1; 7 nucleotides agree with TRBD1. This clonotype originated in a human donor with COVID-19, enrolled during active disease. The donor label of this sample is uncertain. In DNA form, the CDR3 reads TGCGCCAGTTCCCCCAGCCGAGACAGGGTGGATACTGAAGCTTTCTTT. Translated: CASSPSRDRVDTEAFF. Drawing the rest from reference TRBV5-1 and TRBJ1-1, the complete variable domain is KAGVTQTPRYLIKTRGQQVTLSCSPISGHRSVSWYQQTPGQGLQFLFEYFSETQRNKGNFPGRFSGRQFSNSRSEMNVSTLELGDSALYLCASSPSRDRVDTEAFFGQGTRLTVV.